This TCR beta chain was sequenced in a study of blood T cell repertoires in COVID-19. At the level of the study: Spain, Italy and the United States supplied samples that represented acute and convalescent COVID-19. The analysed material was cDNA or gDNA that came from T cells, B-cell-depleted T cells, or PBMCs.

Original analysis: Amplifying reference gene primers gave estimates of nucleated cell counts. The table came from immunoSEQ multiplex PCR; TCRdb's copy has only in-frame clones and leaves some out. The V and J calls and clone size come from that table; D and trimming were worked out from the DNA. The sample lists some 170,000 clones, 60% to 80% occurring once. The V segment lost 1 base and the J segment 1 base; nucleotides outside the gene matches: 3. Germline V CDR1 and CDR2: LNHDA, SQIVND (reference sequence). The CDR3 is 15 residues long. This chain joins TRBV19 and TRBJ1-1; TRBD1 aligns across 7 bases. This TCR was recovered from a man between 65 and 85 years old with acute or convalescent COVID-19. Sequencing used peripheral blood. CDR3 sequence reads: CASSIGRQGNTEAFF. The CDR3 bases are TGTGCCAGTAGTATAGGGAGACAGGGGAACACTGAAGCTTTCTTT.